Here is one T cell receptor (beta chain) with its context. Its antigen is not identified. This record comes from a study of T-cell reconstitution after alpha-beta-depleted transplantation in children. Study-wide results and caveats: Several hundred expanded graft clones reportedly were the source of alpha-beta T cells about two months after transplant.

J lost 5 bases, V lost 3 bases, and 11 bases had no gene match. The CDR3 has 15 amino acids. Looked up from germline, CDR1 is DFQATT and CDR2 is SNEGSKA (reference sequence). Unique molecular identifiers tagged the TCRbeta library. TCRdb reanalysed the PCR reads using MiXCR and keeps one entry per CDR3 protein. Of about 580,000 distinct CDR3 sequences listed, around 27% were seen once; the top ten hold approximately 33%. This TCR was recovered from a boy under three years old with Wiskott-Aldrich syndrome, due to receive a stem cell transplant. The sequenced sample was PBMCs, obtained before TCRalphabeta/CD19-depleted stem cell transplant. The chain combines TRBV20-1 with TRBJ2-7; TRBD2 matches at 9 bases. CDR3 residues: CSASPPTSGGDEQYF. CDR3 bases: TGCAGTGCTAGTCCCCCGACTAGCGGCGGGGACGAGCAGTACTTC.